The 13 T cell receptor beta chains presented below share a single source sample, sequenced in a study of radiation and T cells in renal cell carcinoma. Time point given: blood 4 weeks post-SBRT, at nephrectomy. Treatment described: 15 Gy SBRT to primary tumor, nephrectomy 4 weeks later. The repertoire was sequenced with immunoSEQ multiplex PCR; TCRdb's copy has only in-frame clones and lacks some. The table records some 150,000 clones, 80% to 90% of them present only once. The material was blood, obtained from a patient whose treatment included radiotherapy and nephrectomy. The receptors were sampled from a woman in her forties or fifties with renal cell carcinoma.

V usage is TRBV4-1 and J usage is TRBJ1-4; D possibly corresponds to TRBD1 (6 bases). Trimming removed 1 base at V and 5 bases at J, with 11 bases between. From germline, CDR1 is MGHRA and CDR2 YSYEKL. The CDR3 runs to 15 residues. As DNA, the CDR3 is TGCGCCAGCAGCCAAGTTGCAGGGGTAAATGAAAAACTGTTTTTT. Its translation: CASSQVAGVNEKLFF.

The genes are TRBV7-9 and TRBJ2-7; unclear D gene. Germline V gene sequence: CDR1 SEHNR, CDR2 FQNEAQ (reference sequence). V lost 6 bases and J 1 base, leaving 13 bases between the germline ends. CDR3 size: 14 residues. The CDR3: CASSSGAESYEQYF. The CDR3 DNA reads TGTGCCAGCAGTTCAGGCGCCGAATCCTACGAGCAGTACTTC.

In nucleotides, the CDR3 is TGTGCCAGCAGTGAACAGGCCCGGACAGGGATTCCTGGCTACACCTTC. Translated: CASSEQARTGIPGYTF. The chain links TRBV28 to TRBJ1-2; 8 bases line up with TRBD1. The V gene's germline CDR1 is MDHEN and CDR2 SYDVKM. V was pared by 5 bases and J by 7 bases, with 15 bases of the junction left unmatched. The CDR3 runs to 16 residues.

The chain has TRBV4-1 and TRBJ2-7; 7 bases are a match to TRBD2. The junction had 2 bases not matched to a gene; V was cut back by 3 bases and J by 3 bases. This CDR3 has 13 amino acids. CDR1 is MGHRA, CDR2 YSYEKL, per germline. CDR3: CASSHGGGYEQYF. For the CDR3, the DNA is TGCGCCAGCAGCCACGGCGGGGGCTACGAGCAGTACTTC.

This chain connects TRBV4-1 to TRBJ2-7; D is unclear. The germline V gene has CDR1 MGHRA and CDR2 YSYEKL. There are 17 residues in the CDR3. Trimming cost V 3 bases and J 4 bases, with 22 bases left between them. DNA of the CDR3: TGCGCCAGCAGCCATCGTATCCCGAACTCACTACAATACGAGCAGTACTTC. It specifies CASSHRIPNSLQYEQYF.

This chain connects TRBV28 to TRBJ2-1, with TRBD1 matching over 10 bases. This CDR3 spans 14 amino acids. The V and J ends lost 6 bases and 14 bases, in that order; junction bases with no gene match: 13. Germline V CDR1 and CDR2: MDHEN, SYDVKM. The CDR3 region is CASRPGQGSFGKFF. CDR3 coding DNA: TGTGCCAGCAGACCGGGACAGGGGTCTTTTGGGAAGTTCTTC. The full variable domain, with the rest looked up from reference TRBV28 and TRBJ2-1, is DVKVTQSSRYLVKRTGEKVFLECVQDMDHENMFWYRQDPGLGLRLIYFSYDVKMKEKGDIPEGYSVSREKKERFSLILESASTNQTSMYLCASRPGQGSFGKFFGPGTRLTVL.

This chain connects TRBV4-1 to TRBJ2-1, with D uncertain. CDR1 and CDR2 from the germline V gene are MGHRA and YSYEKL. Trimming left V 4 bases short and J 5 bases short, with 3 bases between. This CDR3 has 11 residues. For the CDR3, the DNA is TGCGCCAGCAGCCTCCACAATGAGCAGTTCTTC. The encoded protein is CASSLHNEQFF.

The V gene is TRBV27, the J gene TRBJ2-1, with TRBD2 matching over 12 bases. In germline, CDR1 is MNHEY, CDR2 SMNVEV (reference sequence). The CDR3 runs 15 residues. The trim removed 2 bases at V and 12 bases at J, leaving 8 bases unmatched. CDR3 amino acids: CASSLRLAGGSTQFF. Here the CDR3 DNA reads TGTGCCAGCAGTTTAAGGCTAGCGGGAGGGTCTACGCAGTTCTTC.

This clone appeared once. The rearrangement uses TRBV2 and TRBJ2-5; 8 bases agree with TRBD2. Trimming at V came to 3 bases and at J to 2 bases, leaving 11 bases not matched to a gene. This CDR3 region has 17 residues. Looked up from germline, CDR1 is SNHLY and CDR2 is FYNNEI. CDR3 sequence reads: CASSDGGGIAGQETQYF. The CDR3 nucleotides read TGTGCCAGCAGTGATGGAGGAGGGATAGCGGGGCAAGAGACCCAGTACTTC.

Here the CDR3 reads CASSLQKGQDRYTF. The CDR3 DNA follows: TGTGCCAGCAGCCTCCAAAAAGGACAGGACCGCTACACCTTC. This rearrangement joins TRBV7-2 to TRBJ1-2; 7 nucleotides agree with TRBD1. The CDR3 runs 14 residues. Trimming took 5 bases from V and 9 from J; bases not matched to a gene: 12. Germline V gene sequence: CDR1 SGHTA, CDR2 FQGNSA. The full variable domain, its missing parts supplied by reference TRBV7-2 and TRBJ1-2, is GAGVSQSPSNKVTEKGKDVELRCDPISGHTALYWYRQSLGQGLEFLIYFQGNSAPDKSGLPSDRFSAERTGGSVSTLTIQRTQQEDSAVYLCASSLQKGQDRYTFGSGTRLTVV.

The chain has TRBV25-1 and TRBJ2-7, with D perhaps assigned TRBD1 or TRBD2 (5 bases each). Germline CDR1 is MGHDK and CDR2 is SYGVNS. V shed 1 base and J shed 4 bases, with 11 bases lying between them. This CDR3 is built from 14 residues. The CDR3 DNA is TGTGCCAGCAGTGAATGGGGGACCCAATACGAGCAGTACTTC. It specifies CASSEWGTQYEQYF.

The rearrangement joins TRBV13 to TRBJ2-1; possible D gene TRBD1, 7 bases. CDR1 PRHDT and CDR2 FYEKMQ come from the germline V gene (reference sequence). Trimming took off 5 bases at V and 4 bases at J, with 15 bases between the two ends. The CDR3 sequence is 15 residues long. This CDR3 is CASSPRGDLYNEQFF. The CDR3 DNA follows: TGTGCCAGCAGCCCCAGGGGGGATTTGTACAATGAGCAGTTCTTC.

The CDR3 bases are TGTGCCAGCAGCTTGCTCCACCTCAACTATGGCTACACCTTC. Translated, it gives CASSLLHLNYGYTF. The chain uses TRBV5-6 and TRBJ1-2, with D unclear. CDR1 is SGHDT and CDR2 is YYEEEE in the germline V gene. The V gene lost 1 base and the J gene lost 2 bases, with 9 bases spanning the gap. This CDR3 has 14 amino acids. Drawing the rest from reference TRBV5-6 and TRBJ1-2, the complete variable domain is DAGVTQSPTHLIKTRGQQVTLRCSPKSGHDTVSWYQQALGQGPQFIFQYYEEEERQRGNFPDRFSGHQFPNYSSELNVNALLLGDSALYLCASSLLHLNYGYTFGSGTRLTVV.